This section outlines one T cell receptor (beta chain) sequence together with its context. Deletions cut 2 bases from V and 4 bases from J, with 6 bases between. CDR1 and CDR2 (germline): KGHSH, LQKENI. There are 13 residues in the CDR3. Seattle patients were enrolled during active infection and followed longitudinally. Original analysis: Reference gene primer amplification yielded estimated nucleated cell counts. Measured with immunoSEQ multiplex PCR; TCRdb has only the in-frame clones, and not every one. The V and J calls and the clone size are those of that table, but D and trimming were determined from the DNA. The repertoire consists of fewer than 300,000 clones, with roughly 90% occurring once and the leading ten covering about 2%. This entry is derived from a study of blood T cell repertoires in COVID-19. Across the whole study: Italy, Spain and the United States were the sources of the convalescent and acute COVID-19 samples. The analysed material was cDNA or gDNA that came from T cells, B-cell-depleted T cells, or PBMCs.

The clonotype originates from a woman under 40 with COVID-19, enrolled during active disease. The chain combines TRBV18 with TRBJ1-5; D ambiguous. The source material was peripheral blood. CDR3 amino acids: CASSPFSNQPQHF. The CDR3 DNA follows: TGTGCCAGCTCACCATTCTCTAATCAGCCCCAGCATTTT.